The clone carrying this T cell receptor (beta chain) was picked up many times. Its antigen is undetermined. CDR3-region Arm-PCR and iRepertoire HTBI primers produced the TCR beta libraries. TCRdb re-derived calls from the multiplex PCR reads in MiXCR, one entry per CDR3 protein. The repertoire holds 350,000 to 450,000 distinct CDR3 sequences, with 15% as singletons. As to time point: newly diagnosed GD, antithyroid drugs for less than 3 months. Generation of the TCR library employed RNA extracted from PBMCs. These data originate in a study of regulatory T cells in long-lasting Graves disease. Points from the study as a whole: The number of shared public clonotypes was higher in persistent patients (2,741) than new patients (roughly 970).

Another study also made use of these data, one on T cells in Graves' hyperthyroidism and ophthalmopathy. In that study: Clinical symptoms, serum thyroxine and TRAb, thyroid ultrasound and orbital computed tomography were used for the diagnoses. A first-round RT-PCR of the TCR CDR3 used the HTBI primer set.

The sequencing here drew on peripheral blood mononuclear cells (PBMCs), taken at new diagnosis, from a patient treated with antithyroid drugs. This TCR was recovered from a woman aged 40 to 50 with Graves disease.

The DNA of the CDR3 is TGCGCCAGCAGTCCCGGGACTAGCGGGGGAAAGCAGTATTTT. It codes for CASSPGTSGGKQYF. V and J are TRBV5-1 and TRBJ2-3; TRBD2 matches 14 bases. V trimming: 5 bases; J trimming: 11 bases; junction bases outside the gene matches: 7. The CDR3 has 14 amino acids. Germline lookup yields CDR1 SGHRS and CDR2 YFSETQ.